This is a list of T cell receptor beta chains from one sample in a study of response to subunit inactivated influenza vaccine. TCRdb redid the calling of the RT-PCR reads with MiXCR, one entry per CDR3 protein. The data show about 580,000 distinct CDR3 sequences, less than 15% seen once. The source was PBMCs from blood, collected 12 days after vaccination. These receptors were taken from a man aged 50 to 60 who received an inactivated influenza vaccine. The CDR3 runs from the conserved cysteine through the conserved F or W. A D gene is named only where the DNA matches it firmly. Not every row has a clone size; where given, it reads once, few, many or a size class.

TRBJ1-1,few,TRBV9,-,TGTGCCAGCAGCTTCGGAGGGGCCACTGAAGCTTTCTTT,CASSFGGATEAFF
TRBJ1-1,-,TRBV12-3/TRBV12-4,-,TGTGCCAGCAGTTTAGCCGACGTGCTTGAAGCTTTCTTT,CASSLADVLEAFF
TRBJ2-7,many,TRBV4-3,TRBD1,TGCGCCAGCAGCCAAGATCGGGACAGGCTGTTCCGAGGCGAGCAGTACTTC,CASSQDRDRLFRGEQYF
TRBJ2-1,few,TRBV4-3,-,TGCGCCAGCAGCCAAACCTATCAAGCCCCCTCGTCCCATGAGCAGTTCTTC,CASSQTYQAPSSHEQFF
TRBJ2-3,-,TRBV4-3,TRBD2,TGCGCCAGCAGCCAAGGTAGCGGGGGAGCGAGAGATACGCAGTATTTT,CASSQGSGGARDTQYF
TRBJ2-7,-,TRBV29-1,-,TGCAGCGTCGAAACGGCGCCGCGGGGGCAGTACTTC,CSVETAPRGQYF
TRBJ2-7,many,TRBV5-5,-,TGTGCCAGCCTCTTGGGAGAGGGAACCTACGAGCAGTACTTC,CASLLGEGTYEQYF
TRBJ2-7,few,TRBV10-3,TRBD1,TGTGCCATCAGTACAGGGGATTCGACTTACGAGCAGTACTTC,CAISTGDSTYEQYF
TRBJ1-4,-,TRBV4-1,-,TGCGCCAGCAGCCACCAAGTGGGGTACACTAATGAAAAACTGTTTTTT,CASSHQVGYTNEKLFF
TRBJ2-1,many,TRBV12-3/TRBV12-4,-,TGTGCCAGCAGTTTGGGCTGGAAGATATACAATGAGCAGTTCTTC,CASSLGWKIYNEQFF